Shown below are 2 T cell receptor beta chains from a single sample sequenced in a study of beta chain features in type 1 diabetes. Regarding the study as a whole: Shortening of TCRB CDR3s, moderate but significant, appeared in all four CD4+ subsets of Type 1 diabetes patients.

The antigens of these receptors remain unknown. Of the isolated RNA, all was reverse transcribed, and so the sequenced material was expressed TCRB transcripts. Produced via immunoSEQ multiplex PCR; TCRdb's table is partial and in-frame only. The sample has 300,000 or so clones; approximately 12% are singletons. Material for sequencing was naive CD4+ T cells from blood. These receptors came from a woman under 30 with type 1 diabetes.

The rearrangement links TRBV19 to TRBJ1-4; unclear D gene. V lost 7 bases and J 6 bases, leaving 12 bases between the germline ends. The CDR3 extends over 13 amino acids. Germline V gene sequence: CDR1 LNHDA, CDR2 SQIVND (reference sequence). The CDR3 nucleotides read TGTGCCAGTACGACGCGGAGGTATGAAAAACTGTTTTTT. Residues: CASTTRRYEKLFF.

The V call is TRBV4-1, the J call TRBJ1-5; 7 bases agree with TRBD1. CDR3 length equals 15 residues. With 0 bases clipped from V and 9 bases from J, the junction kept 8 bases outside the gene matches. Germline assignment: CDR1 MGHRA and CDR2 YSYEKL. The CDR3 is CASSQEQGPGRPQHF. CDR3 bases: TGCGCCAGCAGCCAAGAACAGGGGCCCGGGCGGCCCCAGCATTTT.